The rows below give T cell receptor beta chains drawn from one sample of a study of CD8 T cells in Susac syndrome. Via MiXCR, TCRdb re-called the immunoSEQ multiplex PCR reads, giving one row per CDR3 protein. The data hold approximately 190,000 distinct CDR3 sequences, with almost 96% observed a single time. The material sequenced was CD4+ T cells from PBMCs. The origin of the receptors is a human donor with Susac syndrome. The CDR3 runs from the conserved cysteine through the conserved F or W. D genes are given only for firm matches. Clone size is given for some rows only: seen once, a few or many times, or a class if the clone is expanded.

CDR3 protein: CASSHIPGQGPYEQYF; CDR3 DNA: TGTGCCAGCAGCCACATACCGGGACAGGGCCCTTACGAGCAGTACTTC; V gene: TRBV7-2; D gene: TRBD1; clone size: NA; J gene: TRBJ2-7
CDR3 protein: CASDRGNQPQHF; CDR3 DNA: TGTGCCAGTGACAGGGGCAATCAGCCCCAGCATTTT; V gene: TRBV19; D gene: TRBD1; clone size: NA; J gene: TRBJ1-5
CDR3 protein: CSARQGGDEQFF; CDR3 DNA: TGCAGTGCTAGACAGGGGGGCGATGAGCAGTTCTTC; V gene: TRBV20-1; D gene: NA; clone size: once; J gene: TRBJ2-1
CDR3 protein: CASSLVEGSPLHF; CDR3 DNA: TGTGCCAGCAGTTTAGTTGAGGGTTCACCCCTCCACTTT; V gene: TRBV12-3/TRBV12-4; D gene: NA; clone size: few; J gene: TRBJ1-6
CDR3 protein: CSATEEGRLRPQHF; CDR3 DNA: TGCAGTGCTACCGAAGAGGGCAGATTAAGGCCCCAGCATTTT; V gene: TRBV20-1; D gene: NA; clone size: NA; J gene: TRBJ1-5
CDR3 protein: CASSAQGAGETQYF; CDR3 DNA: TGTGCCAGCAGTGCACAGGGGGCAGGGGAGACCCAGTACTTC; V gene: TRBV6-1; D gene: TRBD1; clone size: NA; J gene: TRBJ2-5
CDR3 protein: CASSPPGGNTIYF; CDR3 DNA: TGTGCCAGCAGTCCTCCGGGTGGAAACACCATATATTTT; V gene: TRBV25-1; D gene: NA; clone size: NA; J gene: TRBJ1-3
CDR3 protein: CASGPAGTDTQYF; CDR3 DNA: TGTGCTAGTGGCCCCGCCGGGACGGATACGCAGTATTTT; V gene: TRBV12-5; D gene: NA; clone size: once; J gene: TRBJ2-3
CDR3 protein: CASNIAGSSSGANVLTF; CDR3 DNA: TGCGCCAGCAACATCGCGGGGTCGAGCTCTGGGGCCAACGTCCTGACTTTC; V gene: TRBV5-1; D gene: NA; clone size: NA; J gene: TRBJ2-6
CDR3 protein: CASSLTGETGLRNNEQFF; CDR3 DNA: TGTGCCAGCTCCCTAACAGGGGAGACAGGCTTGAGGAACAATGAGCAGTTCTTC; V gene: TRBV18; D gene: TRBD1; clone size: NA; J gene: TRBJ2-1
CDR3 protein: CASSPRGTLNTGELFF; CDR3 DNA: TGTGCCAGCAGCCCGAGGGGGACACTAAACACCGGGGAGCTGTTTTTT; V gene: TRBV11-1; D gene: NA; clone size: NA; J gene: TRBJ2-2
CDR3 protein: CASSPPTYEQYF; CDR3 DNA: TGTGCCAGCAGCCCCCCTACCTACGAGCAGTACTTC; V gene: TRBV7-2; D gene: NA; clone size: NA; J gene: TRBJ2-7
CDR3 protein: CASSSTGTGLLGGYTF; CDR3 DNA: TGCGCCAGCAGCAGTACCGGGACAGGGTTGCTTGGAGGCTACACCTTC; V gene: TRBV5-1; D gene: TRBD1; clone size: NA; J gene: TRBJ1-2
CDR3 protein: CAWSGGFSLHEQFF; CDR3 DNA: TGTGCCTGGAGCGGGGGTTTCTCTCTCCATGAGCAGTTCTTC; V gene: TRBV30; D gene: NA; clone size: once; J gene: TRBJ2-1
CDR3 protein: CASSSILGQGVNIQYF; CDR3 DNA: TGTGCCAGCAGCTCAATCCTCGGACAGGGAGTCAACATTCAGTACTTC; V gene: TRBV28; D gene: TRBD1; clone size: NA; J gene: TRBJ2-4
CDR3 protein: CASSLTGEQYF; CDR3 DNA: TGTGCCAGCAGCCTCACGGGGGAGCAGTACTTC; V gene: TRBV3-1; D gene: NA; clone size: NA; J gene: TRBJ2-7
CDR3 protein: CASSLGRVGGYTF; CDR3 DNA: TGTGCCAGCAGCTTAGGGAGGGTTGGTGGCTACACCTTC; V gene: TRBV7-8; D gene: NA; clone size: NA; J gene: TRBJ1-2
CDR3 protein: CAWSADYQTGLGADTQYF; CDR3 DNA: TGTGCCTGGAGTGCCGACTACCAGACAGGGCTGGGAGCAGATACGCAGTATTTT; V gene: TRBV30; D gene: TRBD1; clone size: NA; J gene: TRBJ2-3